The TCR beta chain under discussion was sequenced for a study of blood T cell repertoires in COVID-19. At the level of the study: COVID-19 samples from acute and convalescent phases originated in the United States, Italy and Spain. From T cells, B-cell-depleted T cells, or PBMCs came the material, which was cDNA or gDNA.

Source study methods: The assay estimated nucleated cells by amplifying reference gene primers. Only in-frame clones appear in the TCRdb table, and some are missing; sequencing was by immunoSEQ multiplex PCR. V and J calls and clone size follow that table, whereas D and trimming were derived from the DNA. The repertoire holds 130,000 to 150,000 clones, with over 75% as singletons. In Seattle, patients joined the study during active infection and were tracked longitudinally. The ends were cut back, 6 bases at V and 4 bases at J, with 22 bases in the middle. From germline, CDR1 is LNHDA and CDR2 SQIVND (reference sequence). The CDR3 runs 17 residues.

The chain employs TRBV19 and TRBJ1-5, with D possibly matching TRBD1 (6 bases). The TCR was taken from a woman aged 55-75 years with COVID-19, enrolled during active disease. Specimen: peripheral blood. As DNA, the CDR3 is TGTGCCAGTAGCCCACTTCGGACAGACCTAATGAATCAGCCCCAGCATTTT. Translating it yields CASSPLRTDLMNQPQHF. The full variable domain, in which reference TRBV19 and TRBJ1-5 provide the parts outside the CDR3, is DGGITQSPKYLFRKEGQNVTLSCEQNLNHDAMYWYRQDPGQGLRLIYYSQIVNDFQKGDIAEGYSVSREKKESFPLTVTSAQKNPTAFYLCASSPLRTDLMNQPQHFGDGTRLSIL.